The clone carrying this T cell receptor beta chain was observed a few times. This record comes from a study of CD8+ T cells in alopecia areata. Deletions cut 5 bases from V and 3 bases from J, with 7 bases between. In germline, CDR1 is SGHVS, CDR2 FQNEAQ. The CDR3 is 12 residues long. Extracted RNA was reverse transcribed, and the resulting cDNA served as sequencing template. Clones were read by immunoSEQ multiplex PCR, and TCRdb kept only the in-frame ones, dropping some. The sample lists 180,000 or so clones; 40% to 65% were seen once. Treatment noted: oral pan-JAK inhibitor, 5-10 mg twice daily. The clonotype comes from a human donor with alopecia areata. This specimen consisted of CD8+ T cells sorted from blood, obtained around week 54, from a patient treated with tofacitinib. The V call is TRBV7-8, the J call TRBJ1-2; no clear D. The DNA for the CDR3 is TGTGCCAGCAGCCCTAGAGACTATGGCTACACCTTC. Amino acids: CASSPRDYGYTF.